This T cell receptor (beta chain) was identified during a study of T-cell memory formation after mild COVID-19. Study-wide results and caveats: Day 15 to 85 contracting clones showed balanced CD4/CD8; later expanders leaned CD4+. Cross-reactive memory apparently joined, as some responding clones appeared in pre-infection memory. The authors left the SARS-CoV-2 specificity of second-wave clones peaking on day 37 unconfirmed.

This clonotype was counted a few times. Antigen: not known. 5'RACE with constant-segment primers built TCRalpha and TCRbeta cDNA libraries with UMIs. MiXCR, run by TCRdb on the 5' RACE reads, gives a single entry per CDR3 protein. The table lists 300,000 to 400,000 distinct CDR3 sequences, approximately 14% of them singletons, with about 20% in the top ten. V was trimmed by 8 bases and J by 3 bases, leaving 20 bases between them. Germline values: CDR1 MDHEN, CDR2 SYDVKM. The CDR3 is 16 amino acids. This TCR was recovered from a man younger than 35 who had mild COVID-19 (a few samples of this study predate the infection). Cell type and time point are not known. The sequenced sample was PBMCs or a T cell subset sorted from them (not recorded which). The genes are TRBV28 and TRBJ2-1; D may match TRBD1 or TRBD2 (5 bases each). The CDR3 DNA reads TGTGCCAGCCCTCCCGGGTGGGGGTCGGTCTACAATGAGCAGTTCTTC. Its translation: CASPPGWGSVYNEQFF.